These T cell receptor beta chains were read from a single sample in a study of cytomegalovirus exposure and HLA in healthy donors. Libraries were prepared by immunoSEQ multiplex PCR; TCRdb keeps only in-frame clonotypes and omits some of them. Of fewer than 150,000 clones in the sample, 73% are singletons; the top ten hold approximately 15%. Sequenced input: PBMCs. The receptor set was obtained from a human donor in good health. Each CDR3 is given with its conserved first and last residue. The D gene is left open where the match is weak. Clone size is given for some rows only: seen once, a few or many times, or a class if the clone is expanded.

j_call | cdr3_length | clone_size | v_call | d_call | cdr3_aa | cdr3_nt
TRBJ2-7 | 14 | . | TRBV13 | TRBD2 | CASTTYGRHYEQYF | TGTGCCAGCACCACTTACGGGAGGCACTACGAGCAGTACTTC
TRBJ2-5 | 12 | few | TRBV6-1 | . | CASSELGETQYF | TGTGCCAGCAGTGAGTTGGGCGAGACCCAGTACTTC
TRBJ2-1 | 12 | . | TRBV27 | . | CASTHPGNEQFF | TGTGCCAGCACCCACCCGGGGAATGAGCAGTTCTTC
TRBJ2-7 | 16 | . | TRBV7-2 | TRBD2 | CASSLVGGGNSYEQYF | TGTGCCAGCAGCTTAGTAGGCGGGGGGAACTCCTACGAGCAGTACTTC
TRBJ2-5 | 13 | few | TRBV27 | . | CASSSRGRETQYF | TGTGCCAGCAGTTCCAGGGGAAGGGAGACCCAGTACTTC
TRBJ2-3 | 15 | . | TRBV2 | . | CASSDVAENTDTQYF | TGTGCCAGCAGTGACGTAGCGGAGAACACAGATACGCAGTATTTT
TRBJ1-2 | 15 | . | TRBV5-6 | . | CASSLEEGFAYGYTF | TGTGCCAGCAGCTTGGAAGAGGGTTTCGCCTATGGCTACACCTTC
TRBJ2-1 | 15 | . | TRBV23-1 | TRBD1 | CASSQPGQNYNEQFF | TGCGCCAGCAGTCAACCGGGACAGAACTACAATGAGCAGTTCTTC
TRBJ1-2 | 12 | . | TRBV29-1 | . | CSVDGSGNGYTF | TGCAGCGTTGACGGTTCCGGGAACGGCTACACCTTC
TRBJ2-5 | 14 | . | TRBV9 | . | CASSVGPIQETQYF | TGTGCCAGCAGCGTAGGGCCCATCCAAGAGACCCAGTACTTC
TRBJ2-5 | 15 | few | TRBV4-2 | TRBD1 | CASSQEFGQGETQYF | TGTGCCAGCAGCCAAGAGTTCGGACAGGGCGAGACCCAGTACTTC
TRBJ2-5 | 14 | . | TRBV28 | . | CASSLAGYQETQYF | TGTGCCAGCAGTTTAGCAGGGTACCAAGAGACCCAGTACTTC
TRBJ2-3 | 17 | . | TRBV5-5 | TRBD2 | CASSRRTSRLSTDTQYF | TGTGCCAGCAGCCGGAGGACTAGTCGTCTTAGCACAGATACGCAGTATTTT
TRBJ1-1 | 13 | once | TRBV6-1 | . | CASSEARDTEAFF | TGTGCCAGCAGTGAAGCTAGAGACACTGAAGCTTTCTTT
TRBJ2-7 | 14 | . | TRBV18 | . | CASSRAGWLYEQYF | TGTGCCAGCTCACGGGCGGGGTGGCTCTACGAGCAGTACTTC
TRBJ1-6 | 15 | . | TRBV19 | TRBD1 | CASGRDRGHNSPLHF | TGTGCCAGTGGCCGGGACAGGGGGCACAATTCACCCCTCCACTTT
TRBJ2-4 | 17 | . | TRBV10-3 | . | CAISESFLRKQGNIQYF | TGTGCCATCAGTGAGTCGTTTCTCAGAAAACAGGGAAACATTCAGTACTTC
TRBJ2-7 | 14 | . | TRBV9 | . | CASSVGLRSYEQYF | TGTGCCAGCAGCGTAGGACTTAGGTCCTACGAGCAGTACTTC
TRBJ2-1 | 15 | . | TRBV11-2 | . | CASSSDLGPVREQFF | TGTGCCAGCAGCTCGGACTTGGGTCCCGTCCGTGAGCAGTTCTTC
TRBJ1-3 | 14 | . | TRBV5-1 | . | CASSSGLSGNTIYF | TGCGCCAGCAGCTCGGGACTCTCTGGAAACACCATATATTTT
TRBJ1-1 | 18 | . | TRBV25-1 | TRBD1 | CASSEYLYEGGRNTEAFF | TGTGCCAGCAGTGAATATCTATATGAAGGGGGCAGGAACACTGAAGCTTTCTTT
TRBJ2-5 | 15 | . | TRBV9 | TRBD2 | CASSVVGTTQETQYF | TGTGCCAGCAGCGTAGTTGGGACTACCCAAGAGACCCAGTACTTC
TRBJ1-6 | 17 | few | TRBV7-6 | TRBD1 | CASSLTDRVKGNSPLHF | TGTGCCAGCAGCTTAACGGACAGGGTGAAAGGTAATTCACCCCTCCACTTT
TRBJ1-4 | 14 | once | TRBV7-9 | . | CASSLGSDRWKLFF | TGTGCCAGCAGCTTAGGTTCCGACAGATGGAAACTGTTTTTT
TRBJ2-7 | 14 | . | TRBV6-5 | TRBD1 | CASRITGGSDEQYF | TGTGCCAGCAGGATAACAGGGGGGAGCGACGAGCAGTACTTC
TRBJ2-1 | 16 | . | TRBV9 | TRBD1 | CASSVVGQGNYNEQFF | TGTGCCAGCAGCGTAGTGGGACAGGGTAACTACAATGAGCAGTTCTTC
TRBJ1-1 | 15 | . | TRBV4-1 | . | CARSQDPSTSTEAFF | TGCGCCCGCAGCCAAGATCCCTCCACATCGACTGAAGCTTTCTTT
TRBJ1-6 | 16 | . | TRBV18 | . | CASSPSPGRGDSPLHF | TGTGCCAGCTCACCAAGCCCAGGGCGTGGGGATTCACCCCTCCACTTT
TRBJ1-2 | 14 | once | TRBV7-9 | TRBD1 | CASSLGQGAWGYTF | TGTGCCAGCAGCTTAGGGCAGGGGGCCTGGGGCTACACCTTC
TRBJ2-3 | 14 | . | TRBV18 | . | CASSPLAKPDTQYF | TGTGCCAGCTCACCATTGGCCAAACCAGATACGCAGTATTTT
TRBJ1-2 | 12 | . | TRBV5-4 | . | CASSLDGYGYTF | TGTGCCAGCAGCTTGGACGGGTATGGCTACACCTTC
TRBJ1-2 | 15 | . | TRBV11-3 | TRBD1 | CASSSGTGGAYGYTF | TGTGCCAGCAGCTCCGGGACAGGAGGTGCCTATGGCTACACCTTC
TRBJ2-5 | 13 | . | TRBV11-3 | . | CASSPRTVETQYF | TGTGCCAGCAGCCCCAGGACAGTAGAGACCCAGTACTTC
TRBJ1-2 | 14 | . | TRBV5-4 | TRBD1 | CASSPFGQGKGYTF | TGTGCCAGCAGCCCCTTCGGACAGGGTAAGGGCTACACCTTC
TRBJ2-3 | 15 | few | TRBV2 | . | CASSEFRGSTDTQYF | TGTGCCAGCAGTGAGTTTAGAGGGAGCACAGATACGCAGTATTTT
TRBJ1-2 | 14 | . | TRBV30 | . | CAWSVLRGDSGYTF | TGTGCCTGGAGTGTACTGCGGGGGGACTCCGGCTACACCTTC
TRBJ2-7 | 14 | . | TRBV13 | TRBD2 | CASSSRTRPAEQYF | TGTGCCAGCAGCTCCCGGACTAGACCCGCCGAGCAGTACTTC
TRBJ1-3 | 13 | . | TRBV13 | . | CASSLTAGNTIYF | TGTGCCAGCAGCTTAACAGCTGGAAACACCATATATTTT
TRBJ1-2 | 13 | . | TRBV11-1 | TRBD1 | CASSEGAGYGYTF | TGTGCCAGCAGCGAGGGGGCTGGCTATGGCTACACCTTC
TRBJ1-4 | 14 | . | TRBV18 | . | CASSPSGLNEKLFF | TGTGCCAGCTCACCAAGCGGACTCAATGAAAAACTGTTTTTT
TRBJ2-7 | 14 | . | TRBV5-1 | . | CASSSRDKSYEQYF | TGCGCCAGCAGCTCCCGGGACAAGTCCTACGAGCAGTACTTC
TRBJ2-7 | 15 | . | TRBV7-9 | TRBD2 | CASSLGTSGGYEQYF | TGTGCCAGCAGCTTGGGGACTAGCGGGGGGTACGAGCAGTACTTC
TRBJ1-2 | 14 | . | TRBV4-1 | . | CASSQPSRGYGYTF | TGCGCCAGCAGCCAACCGAGCAGGGGCTATGGCTACACCTTC
TRBJ1-5 | 14 | . | TRBV19 | TRBD1 | CASSNRDRGRPQHF | TGTGCCAGTAGTAACCGGGACAGGGGGAGGCCCCAGCATTTT
TRBJ2-1 | 15 | . | TRBV4-1 | . | CASSQGTSGYNEQFF | TGCGCCAGCAGCCAAGGGACCAGCGGCTACAATGAGCAGTTCTTC
TRBJ1-2 | 15 | . | TRBV28 | . | CASSPLDSVLYGYTF | TGTGCCAGCAGCCCGCTCGACAGCGTCCTCTATGGCTACACCTTC
TRBJ1-5 | 13 | . | TRBV28 | TRBD1 | CASRGQGYQPQHF | TGTGCCAGCAGGGGACAGGGGTATCAGCCCCAGCATTTT
TRBJ2-7 | 14 | . | TRBV11-3 | TRBD1 | CASSPRDRGYEQYF | TGTGCCAGCAGCCCCCGGGACAGGGGATACGAGCAGTACTTC
TRBJ2-7 | 12 | . | TRBV2 | . | CASSEGGGEQYF | TGTGCCAGCAGTGAAGGAGGAGGAGAGCAGTACTTC
TRBJ1-1 | 13 | . | TRBV28 | . | CASRGGGKTEAFF | TGTGCCAGCAGGGGAGGGGGAAAAACTGAAGCTTTCTTT
TRBJ2-7 | 16 | once | TRBV28 | TRBD1 | CASSNPPGQGSYEQYF | TGTGCCAGCAGCAACCCTCCGGGACAGGGATCCTACGAGCAGTACTTC
TRBJ1-2 | 15 | few | TRBV6-5 | TRBD1 | CASRGGEGQTYGYTF | TGTGCCAGCAGGGGGGGCGAGGGACAGACCTATGGCTACACCTTC
TRBJ2-1 | 15 | . | TRBV9 | TRBD1 | CASSIDRVPYNEQFF | TGTGCCAGCAGCATAGACAGGGTACCCTACAATGAGCAGTTCTTC